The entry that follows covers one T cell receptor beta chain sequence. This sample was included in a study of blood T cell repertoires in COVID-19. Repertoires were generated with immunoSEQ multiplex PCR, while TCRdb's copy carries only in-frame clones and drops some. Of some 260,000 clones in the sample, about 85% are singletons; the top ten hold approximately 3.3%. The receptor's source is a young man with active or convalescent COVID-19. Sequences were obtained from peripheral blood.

The CDR3 here is CASSSRDFRSEQFF. The CDR3 nucleotides read TGTGCCAGCTCATCCCGGGACTTCAGGAGTGAGCAGTTCTTC. The rearrangement uses TRBV18 and TRBJ2-1; TRBD2 is a possible D gene (6 bases). Germline V gene lookup returns CDR1 KGHSH and CDR2 LQKENI. This CDR3 has 14 residues. Trimming stripped 5 bases from V and 9 bases from J, with 17 bases between.